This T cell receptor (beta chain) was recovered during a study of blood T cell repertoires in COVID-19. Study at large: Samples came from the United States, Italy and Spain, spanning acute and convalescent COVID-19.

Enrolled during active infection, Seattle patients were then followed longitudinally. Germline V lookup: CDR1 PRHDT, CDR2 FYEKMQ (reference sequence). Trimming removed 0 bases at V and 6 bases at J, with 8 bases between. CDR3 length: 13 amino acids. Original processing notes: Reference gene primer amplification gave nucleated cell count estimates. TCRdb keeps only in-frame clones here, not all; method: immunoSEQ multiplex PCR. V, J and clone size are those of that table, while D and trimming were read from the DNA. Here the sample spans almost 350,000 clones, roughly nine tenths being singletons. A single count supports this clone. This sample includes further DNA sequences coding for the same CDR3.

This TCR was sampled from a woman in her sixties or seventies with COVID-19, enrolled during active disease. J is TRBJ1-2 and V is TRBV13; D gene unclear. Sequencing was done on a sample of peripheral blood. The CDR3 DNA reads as TGTGCCAGCAGCTTAGGCCGCGGGAATGGCTACACCTTC. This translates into CASSLGRGNGYTF.